This entry describes one T cell receptor beta chain. The antigen is not known. Clones were sequenced by immunoSEQ multiplex PCR, and TCRdb holds only the in-frame ones, with some missing. Here the sample spans about 83,000 clones, around 88% being singletons. The sample originates from a study of lymphopenia after photon versus proton radiotherapy. Study results and caveats: Larger post-nadir TCR diversity loss correlated inversely with survival in deceased patients. After the lymphocyte nadir, photon-treated repertoires showed oligoclonal expansion, especially of CD8+ Temra cells. Proton therapy kept repertoires fairly stable, unlike photons, which gained effector/memory cells. Better survival with proton therapy was suggested as possible, not demonstrated.

The germline V gene encodes CDR1 MGHDK and CDR2 SYGVNS. The CDR3 is made up of 13 amino acids. V was cut by 3 bases and J by 7 bases, with 13 bases left in between. This TCR derives from a man in his sixties with pancreatic cancer. The chain employs TRBV25-1 and TRBJ2-7; the D is unclear. Material: peripheral blood, obtained from a patient treated with proton-based radiotherapy. CDR3 nucleotides: TGTGCCAGCAGTGATTTATTTGGTAGAGAGCAGTACTTC. Translated, it gives CASSDLFGREQYF.